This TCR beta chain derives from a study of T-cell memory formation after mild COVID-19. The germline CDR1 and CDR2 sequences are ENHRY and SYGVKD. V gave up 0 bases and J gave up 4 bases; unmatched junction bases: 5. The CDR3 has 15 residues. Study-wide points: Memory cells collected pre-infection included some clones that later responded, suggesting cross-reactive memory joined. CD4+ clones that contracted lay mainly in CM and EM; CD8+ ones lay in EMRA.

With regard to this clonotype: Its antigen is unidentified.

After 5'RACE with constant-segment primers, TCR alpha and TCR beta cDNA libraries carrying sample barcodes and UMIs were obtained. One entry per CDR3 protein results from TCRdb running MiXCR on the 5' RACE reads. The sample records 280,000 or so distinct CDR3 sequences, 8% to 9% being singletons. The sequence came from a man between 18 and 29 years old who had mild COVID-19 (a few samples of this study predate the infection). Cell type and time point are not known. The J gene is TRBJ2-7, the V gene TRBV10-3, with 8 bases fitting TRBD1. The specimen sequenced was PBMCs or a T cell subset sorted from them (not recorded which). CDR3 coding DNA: TGTGCCATCAGTGAGTCGACAGACAGGGGTTACGAGCAGTACTTC. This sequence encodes CAISESTDRGYEQYF.